A selection of T cell receptor beta chains follows, all from one sample in a study of T cells in tumors after PD-1 blockade. Clones were read by immunoSEQ multiplex PCR, and TCRdb kept only the in-frame ones, dropping some. This sample has tens of thousands of clones, with nearly 80% found just once. The sequenced sample was PBMCs, obtained before anti-PD-1 treatment. These receptors came from a human donor with basal cell carcinoma. Each CDR3 is given with its conserved first and last residue. Fields, in order: V gene, D gene, J gene, clone size, CDR3 protein, CDR3 DNA. A D gene is named only where the DNA matches it firmly. A row's size may be missing; if present it is once, few, many or a size class.

v_call: TRBV6-1
d_call: -
j_call: TRBJ2-1
clone_size: once
cdr3_aa: CASSEEHPINEQFF
cdr3_nt: TGTGCCAGCAGTGAGGAACACCCTATCAATGAGCAGTTCTTC

v_call: TRBV5-1
d_call: TRBD2
j_call: TRBJ2-1
clone_size: -
cdr3_aa: CASQRQSLSGTSGTGEQFF
cdr3_nt: TGCGCCAGTCAGCGGCAAAGTTTGTCAGGGACTAGCGGAACAGGGGAGCAGTTCTTC

v_call: TRBV28
d_call: -
j_call: TRBJ2-3
clone_size: -
cdr3_aa: CASSLMDTQYF
cdr3_nt: TGTGCCAGCAGTTTAATGGATACGCAGTATTTT

v_call: TRBV6-5
d_call: TRBD2
j_call: TRBJ2-7
clone_size: -
cdr3_aa: CASSAGGSSYEQYF
cdr3_nt: TGTGCCAGCAGCGCGGGGGGGAGCTCCTACGAGCAGTACTTC

v_call: TRBV12-3/TRBV12-4
d_call: -
j_call: TRBJ2-1
clone_size: -
cdr3_aa: CASSLSHEQFF
cdr3_nt: TGTGCCAGCAGTTTAAGTCATGAGCAGTTCTTC

v_call: TRBV3-1/TRBV3-2
d_call: TRBD1
j_call: TRBJ1-1
clone_size: -
cdr3_aa: CASSQAGGDTEAFF
cdr3_nt: TGTGCCAGCAGCCAAGCAGGGGGGGACACTGAAGCTTTCTTT

v_call: TRBV28
d_call: -
j_call: TRBJ2-3
clone_size: -
cdr3_aa: CASSSSLDTQYF
cdr3_nt: TGTGCCAGCAGTTCCTCACTAGATACGCAGTATTTT

v_call: TRBV9
d_call: -
j_call: TRBJ2-1
clone_size: -
cdr3_aa: CASSPRQSSYNEQFF
cdr3_nt: TGTGCCAGCAGCCCCCGTCAGAGCTCCTACAATGAGCAGTTCTTC

v_call: TRBV5-1
d_call: -
j_call: TRBJ2-5
clone_size: -
cdr3_aa: CASRAGTEETQYF
cdr3_nt: TGCGCCAGCCGAGCCGGGACGGAAGAGACCCAGTACTTC

v_call: TRBV6-5
d_call: -
j_call: TRBJ1-1
clone_size: -
cdr3_aa: CASSYQGRDTEAFF
cdr3_nt: TGTGCCAGCAGTTACCAGGGGAGGGACACTGAAGCTTTCTTT